The subject of this entry is one TCR beta chain. This CDR3 spans 18 amino acids. The V gene's germline CDR1 is MNHEY and CDR2 SMNVEV (reference sequence). Trimming at V came to 2 bases and at J to 0 bases, leaving 8 bases not matched to a gene. The data derive from a study of Ad26.COV2.S vaccination and SARS-CoV-2 variants. Study at large: The donor belonged to the COV1001 Ad26.COV2.S trial arm. In the study, Ad26.COV2.S was injected intramuscularly once, or twice 56 days apart.

Treatment given: around 19 received Ad26.COV2.S at low or high dose, single or two shots; about five received placebo; per-sample allocation not given. Sample collection was performed on day 63 after the first vaccine or placebo injection. TCRdb's copy holds only in-frame clones and misses some; the assay was immunoSEQ multiplex PCR. The sample carries 300,000 to 350,000 clones, 88% recorded once. Sequencing used peripheral blood, obtained in a trial of Ad26.COV2.S vaccine versus placebo. The genes are TRBV27 and TRBJ2-2, with 8 nucleotides matching TRBD1. This TCR derives from a person aged 18-65 years who received the Ad26.COV2.S COVID-19 vaccine or a placebo. CDR3 sequence reads: CASSLAGGTPANTGELFF. The CDR3 region has the DNA TGTGCCAGCAGTTTAGCAGGGGGCACCCCAGCGAACACCGGGGAGCTGTTTTTT.